Described below is a single T cell receptor beta chain sequence and its context. Its specificity is not known. PCR amplification relied on 60 Vbeta primers (plus 13 Jbeta primers). Repertoires were generated with immunoSEQ multiplex PCR, while TCRdb's copy carries only in-frame clones and drops some. The sample carries a few hundred thousand clones, more than 80% recorded once. This sample stems from a study of cytomegalovirus exposure and HLA in healthy donors. General study points: Whilst most TCR sequences proved rare, a subset of public TCRs occurred across many donors.

CDR3 length: 15 amino acids. Trimming removed 0 bases from V and 3 bases from J, with 12 bases in between. Germline assignment: CDR1 SGDLS and CDR2 YYNGEE. The sequence was collected from a man aged 30-40 years in good health and CMV-seronegative. This sequence joins TRBV9 and TRBJ1-2; tentatively, D is TRBD1 (6 bases). The sample comprised PBMCs. The CDR3 sequence is CASSVADQGYYGYTF. CDR3 nucleotide sequence: TGTGCCAGCAGCGTAGCTGACCAGGGGTACTATGGCTACACCTTC.